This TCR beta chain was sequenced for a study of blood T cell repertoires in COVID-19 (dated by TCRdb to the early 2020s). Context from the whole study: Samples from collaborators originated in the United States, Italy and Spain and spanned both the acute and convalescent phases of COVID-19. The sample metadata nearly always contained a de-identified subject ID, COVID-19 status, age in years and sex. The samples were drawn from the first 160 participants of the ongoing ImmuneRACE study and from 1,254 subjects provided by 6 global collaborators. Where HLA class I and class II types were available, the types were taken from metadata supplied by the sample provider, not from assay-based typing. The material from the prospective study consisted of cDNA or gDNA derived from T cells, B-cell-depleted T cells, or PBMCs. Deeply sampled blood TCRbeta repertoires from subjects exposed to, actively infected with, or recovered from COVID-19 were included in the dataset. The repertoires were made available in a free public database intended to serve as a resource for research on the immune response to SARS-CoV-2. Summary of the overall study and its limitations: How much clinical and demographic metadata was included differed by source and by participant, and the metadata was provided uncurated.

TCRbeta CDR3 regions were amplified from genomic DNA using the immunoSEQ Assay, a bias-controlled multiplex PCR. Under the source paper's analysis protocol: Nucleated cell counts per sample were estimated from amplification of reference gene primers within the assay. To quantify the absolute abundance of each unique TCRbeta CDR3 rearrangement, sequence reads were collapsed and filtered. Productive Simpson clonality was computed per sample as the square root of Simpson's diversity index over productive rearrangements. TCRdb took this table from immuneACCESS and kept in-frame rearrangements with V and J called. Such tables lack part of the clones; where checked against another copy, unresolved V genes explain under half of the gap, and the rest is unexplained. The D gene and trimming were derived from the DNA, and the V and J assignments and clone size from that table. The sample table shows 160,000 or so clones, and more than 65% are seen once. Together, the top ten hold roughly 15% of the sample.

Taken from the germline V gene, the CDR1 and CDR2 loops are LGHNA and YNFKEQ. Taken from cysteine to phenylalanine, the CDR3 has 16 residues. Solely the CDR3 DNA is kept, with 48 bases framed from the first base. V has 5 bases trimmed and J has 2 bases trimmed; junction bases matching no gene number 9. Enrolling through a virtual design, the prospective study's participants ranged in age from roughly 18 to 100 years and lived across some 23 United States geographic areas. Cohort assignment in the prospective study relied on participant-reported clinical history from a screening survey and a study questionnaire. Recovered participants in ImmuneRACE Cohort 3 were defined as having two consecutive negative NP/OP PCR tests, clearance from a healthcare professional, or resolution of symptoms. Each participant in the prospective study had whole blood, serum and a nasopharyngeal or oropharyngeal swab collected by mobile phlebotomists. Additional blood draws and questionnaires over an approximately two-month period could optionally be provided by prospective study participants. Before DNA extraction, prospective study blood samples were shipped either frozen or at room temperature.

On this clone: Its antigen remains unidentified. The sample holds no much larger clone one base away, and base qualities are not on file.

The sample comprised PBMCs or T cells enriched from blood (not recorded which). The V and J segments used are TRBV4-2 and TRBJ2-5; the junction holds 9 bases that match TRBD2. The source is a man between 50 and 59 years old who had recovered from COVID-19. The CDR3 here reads CASSKAISGGQETQYF. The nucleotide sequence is TGTGCCAGCAGCAAAGCCATTAGCGGGGGACAAGAGACCCAGTACTTC.